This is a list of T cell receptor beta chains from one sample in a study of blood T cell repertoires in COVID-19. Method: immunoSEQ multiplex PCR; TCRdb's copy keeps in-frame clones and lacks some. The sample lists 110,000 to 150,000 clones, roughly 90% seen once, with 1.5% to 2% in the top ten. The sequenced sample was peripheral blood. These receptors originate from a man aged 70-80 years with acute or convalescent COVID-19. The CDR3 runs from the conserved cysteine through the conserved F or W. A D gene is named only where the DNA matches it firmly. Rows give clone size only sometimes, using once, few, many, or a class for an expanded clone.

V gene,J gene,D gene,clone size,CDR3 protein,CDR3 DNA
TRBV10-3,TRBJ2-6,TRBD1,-,CAISHSGTGGAGANVLTF,TGTGCCATCAGTCATTCCGGGACAGGGGGCGCTGGGGCCAACGTCCTGACTTTC
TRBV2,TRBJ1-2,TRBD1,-,CASSRDRGRYGYTF,TGTGCCAGCAGTCGGGACAGGGGGAGATATGGCTACACCTTC
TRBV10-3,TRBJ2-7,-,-,CAIRSGQSSYEQYF,TGTGCCATCAGATCCGGACAGAGCTCCTACGAGCAGTACTTC
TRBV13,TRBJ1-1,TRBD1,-,CASSLGVRGRLTEAFF,TGTGCCAGCAGCTTAGGCGTCAGGGGGCGCCTGACTGAAGCTTTCTTT
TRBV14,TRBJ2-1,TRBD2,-,CASSQVLFLAGGVNEQFF,TGTGCCAGCAGCCAAGTTCTTTTCCTAGCGGGAGGGGTCAATGAGCAGTTCTTC
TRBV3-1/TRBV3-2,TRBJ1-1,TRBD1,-,CASSPLWGQGPTEAFF,TGTGCCAGCAGCCCGCTTTGGGGACAGGGACCTACTGAAGCTTTCTTT
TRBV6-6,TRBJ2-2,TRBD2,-,CASSPIPGGPVSGELFF,TGTGCCAGCAGTCCCATACCGGGGGGGCCCGTCAGCGGGGAGCTGTTTTTT
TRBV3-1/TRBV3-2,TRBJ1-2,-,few,CASSQGHGYTF,TGTGCCAGCAGCCAAGGGCATGGCTACACCTTC
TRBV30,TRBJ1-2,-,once,CAWVTGPQGYTF,TGTGCCTGGGTAACAGGGCCGCAAGGCTACACCTTC
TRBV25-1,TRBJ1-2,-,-,CASSRQPGDGYTF,TGTGCCAGCAGTAGGCAACCGGGGGACGGCTACACCTTC
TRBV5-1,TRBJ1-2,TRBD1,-,CASSLETGSYGYTF,TGCGCCAGCAGCTTGGAGACAGGGTCCTATGGCTACACCTTC
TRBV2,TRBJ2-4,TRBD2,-,CASSPLAGVAKNIQYF,TGTGCCAGCAGTCCCCTGGCGGGAGTAGCCAAAAACATTCAGTACTTC
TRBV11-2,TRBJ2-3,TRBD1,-,CASSFDRGMTQYF,TGTGCCAGCAGCTTCGACAGGGGGATGACGCAGTATTTT
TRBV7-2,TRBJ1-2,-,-,CASSFLGPQDGYTF,TGTGCCAGCAGCTTTTTGGGTCCTCAGGATGGCTACACCTTC
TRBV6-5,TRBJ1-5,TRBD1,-,CATEAGGGNQPQHF,TGTGCCACGGAGGCAGGGGGCGGCAATCAGCCCCAGCATTTT
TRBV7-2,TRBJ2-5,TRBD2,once,CASSLRLAGGPGQETQYF,TGTGCCAGCAGCTTAAGGCTAGCGGGAGGGCCAGGGCAAGAGACCCAGTACTTC
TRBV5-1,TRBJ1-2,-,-,CASSLDQGILNGYTF,TGCGCCAGCAGCTTGGACCAGGGGATCTTGAATGGCTACACCTTC
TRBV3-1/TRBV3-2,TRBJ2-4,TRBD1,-,CASSQDPQGANIQYF,TGTGCCAGCAGCCAAGATCCACAGGGGGCGAACATTCAGTACTTC
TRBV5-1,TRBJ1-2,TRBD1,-,CASSRIPGQGAGGYTF,TGCGCCAGCAGCCGAATTCCGGGACAGGGGGCGGGCGGCTACACCTTC
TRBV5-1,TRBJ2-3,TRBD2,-,CASSLVLAGEHTQYF,TGCGCCAGCAGCTTGGTACTAGCGGGGGAACATACGCAGTATTTT
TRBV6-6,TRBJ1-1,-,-,CASSPRKGLNTEAFF,TGTGCCAGCAGCCCCCGGAAGGGGTTAAACACTGAAGCTTTCTTT
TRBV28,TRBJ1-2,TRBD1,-,CASSTDREDGYTF,TGTGCCAGCAGCACTGACAGGGAGGATGGCTACACCTTC
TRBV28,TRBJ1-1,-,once,CASTRGGFTHTEAFF,TGTGCCAGCACCCGGGGGGGGTTCACGCACACTGAAGCTTTCTTT
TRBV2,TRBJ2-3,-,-,CASRGSPSTDTQYF,TGTGCCAGCAGGGGGAGTCCTAGCACAGATACGCAGTATTTT
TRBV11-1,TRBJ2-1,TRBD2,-,CASSLLAGDYNEQFF,TGTGCCAGCAGCCTTCTAGCGGGAGATTACAATGAGCAGTTCTTC
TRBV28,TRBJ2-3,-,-,CASSRESTDTQYF,TGTGCCAGCAGCCGGGAGTCCACAGATACGCAGTATTTT
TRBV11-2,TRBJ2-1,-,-,CASSLARSSYNEQFF,TGTGCCAGCAGCTTAGCACGGAGCTCCTACAATGAGCAGTTCTTC
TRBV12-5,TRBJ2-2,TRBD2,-,CASGWGPGGGANTGELFF,TGTGCTAGTGGTTGGGGCCCCGGGGGGGGCGCGAACACCGGGGAGCTGTTTTTT
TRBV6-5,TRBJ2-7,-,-,CATGIQGPYEQYF,TGTGCCACCGGAATACAGGGCCCCTACGAGCAGTACTTC
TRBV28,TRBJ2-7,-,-,CASSLRAGIQSQYF,TGTGCCAGCAGTTTAAGGGCAGGGATCCAATCGCAGTACTTC
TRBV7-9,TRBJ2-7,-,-,CASSPRLAPTYEQYF,TGTGCCAGCAGCCCGCGGCTAGCGCCTACCTACGAGCAGTACTTC
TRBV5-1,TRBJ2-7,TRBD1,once,CASSVDRGRHEQYF,TGCGCCAGCAGCGTTGACAGGGGGCGTCACGAGCAGTACTTC
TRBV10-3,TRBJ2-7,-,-,CAISETEYEQYF,TGTGCCATCAGTGAGACAGAGTACGAGCAGTACTTC
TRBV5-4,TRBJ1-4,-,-,CASSRQDPGEKLFF,TGTGCCAGCAGCAGACAGGACCCGGGAGAAAAACTGTTTTTT
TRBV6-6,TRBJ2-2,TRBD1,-,CATQTGSNTGELFF,TGTGCCACCCAGACAGGGTCGAACACCGGGGAGCTGTTTTTT
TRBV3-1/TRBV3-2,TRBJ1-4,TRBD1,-,CASSRDRDIEKLFF,TGTGCCAGCAGTAGGGACAGGGATATTGAAAAACTGTTTTTT
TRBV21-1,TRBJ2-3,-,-,CASSKGTATSGGRAYRTDTQYF,TGTGCCAGCAGCAAAGGGACGGCCACTAGCGGGGGGAGGGCCTACCGCACAGATACGCAGTATTTT
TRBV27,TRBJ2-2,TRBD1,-,CASSPQGVTGELFF,TGTGCCAGCAGTCCACAGGGGGTGACCGGGGAGCTGTTTTTT
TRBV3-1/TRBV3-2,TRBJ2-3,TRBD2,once,CASSQSGTSEGTQYF,TGTGCCAGCAGCCAAAGCGGGACCTCGGAGGGGACGCAGTATTTT
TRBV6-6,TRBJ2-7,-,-,CASSSHLRQTTYEQYF,TGTGCCAGCAGCTCCCATCTAAGACAGACAACCTACGAGCAGTACTTC
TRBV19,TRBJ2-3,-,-,CASSIIEGTDTQYF,TGTGCCAGTAGTATCATCGAGGGAACAGATACGCAGTATTTT
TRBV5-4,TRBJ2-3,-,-,CASSLAMGAGSTDTQYF,TGTGCCAGCAGCTTGGCCATGGGGGCCGGTAGCACAGATACGCAGTATTTT
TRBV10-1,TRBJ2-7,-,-,CASSSGHEPYEQYF,TGCGCCAGCAGTAGTGGACACGAACCCTACGAGCAGTACTTC
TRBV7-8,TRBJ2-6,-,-,CASSRARSGANVLTF,TGTGCCAGCAGCCGGGCCCGCTCTGGGGCCAACGTCCTGACTTTC
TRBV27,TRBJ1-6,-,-,CASSYSYLNSPLHF,TGTGCCAGCAGTTACAGTTATCTGAATTCACCCCTCCACTTT
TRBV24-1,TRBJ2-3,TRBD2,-,CATSDLRRGGWLRTDTQYF,TGTGCCACCAGTGATTTGAGGCGGGGGGGCTGGTTAAGAACAGATACGCAGTATTTT
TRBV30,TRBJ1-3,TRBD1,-,CAWQRTGNSGNTIYF,TGTGCCTGGCAAAGGACAGGGAACTCTGGAAACACCATATATTTT
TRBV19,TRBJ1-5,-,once,CASRPLGRDPIYNQPQHF,TGTGCCAGTAGGCCCCTCGGGAGGGACCCTATTTACAATCAGCCCCAGCATTTT